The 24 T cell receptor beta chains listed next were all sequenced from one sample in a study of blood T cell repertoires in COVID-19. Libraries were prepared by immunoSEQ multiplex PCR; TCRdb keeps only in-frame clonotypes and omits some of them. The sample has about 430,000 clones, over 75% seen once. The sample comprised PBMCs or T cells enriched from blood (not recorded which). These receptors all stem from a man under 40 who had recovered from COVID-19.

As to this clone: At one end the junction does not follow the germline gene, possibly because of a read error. This chain's CDR3 is CASSQDRSDRVLWWAF. The CDR3, as DNA: TGCGCCAGCAGCCAAGACCGGTCGGACAGGGTTCTATGGTGGGCCTTC. This rearrangement joins TRBV4-1 to TRBJ1-2; 8 bases agree with TRBD1. Germline V gene data show CDR1 as MGHRA and CDR2 as YSYEKL. The CDR3 runs to 16 residues.

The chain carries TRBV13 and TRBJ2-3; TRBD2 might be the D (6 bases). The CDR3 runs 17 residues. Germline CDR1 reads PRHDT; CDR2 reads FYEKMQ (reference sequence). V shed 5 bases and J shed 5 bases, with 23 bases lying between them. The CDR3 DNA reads TGTGCCAGCAGCGCGACTAGAGTGGGGTGGGTTGGAGATACGCAGTATTTT. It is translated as CASSATRVGWVGDTQYF.

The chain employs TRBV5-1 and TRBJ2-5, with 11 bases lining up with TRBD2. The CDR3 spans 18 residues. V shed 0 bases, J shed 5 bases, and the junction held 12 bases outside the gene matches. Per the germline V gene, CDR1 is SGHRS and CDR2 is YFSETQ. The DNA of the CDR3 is TGCGCCAGCAGCTTGGGTACGGTAGCGGGAGGGCTTACGGAGACCCAGTACTTC. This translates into CASSLGTVAGGLTETQYF. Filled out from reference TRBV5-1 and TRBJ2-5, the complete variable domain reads KAGVTQTPRYLIKTRGQQVTLSCSPISGHRSVSWYQQTPGQGLQFLFEYFSETQRNKGNFPGRFSGRQFSNSRSEMNVSTLELGDSALYLCASSLGTVAGGLTETQYFGPGTRLLVL.

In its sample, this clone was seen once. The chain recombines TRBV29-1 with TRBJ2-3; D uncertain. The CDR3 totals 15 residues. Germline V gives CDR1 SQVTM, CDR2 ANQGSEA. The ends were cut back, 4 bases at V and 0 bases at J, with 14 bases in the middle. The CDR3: CSVGVMAASTDTQYF. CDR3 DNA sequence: TGCAGCGTTGGGGTCATGGCGGCTAGCACAGATACGCAGTATTTT.

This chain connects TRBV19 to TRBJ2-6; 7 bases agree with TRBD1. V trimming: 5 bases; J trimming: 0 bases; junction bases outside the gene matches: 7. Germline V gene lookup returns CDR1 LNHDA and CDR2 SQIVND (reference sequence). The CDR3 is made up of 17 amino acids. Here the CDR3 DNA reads TGTGCCAGTAGTCCCTTGGACAGGAGCTCTGGGGCCAACGTCCTGACTTTC. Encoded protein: CASSPLDRSSGANVLTF.

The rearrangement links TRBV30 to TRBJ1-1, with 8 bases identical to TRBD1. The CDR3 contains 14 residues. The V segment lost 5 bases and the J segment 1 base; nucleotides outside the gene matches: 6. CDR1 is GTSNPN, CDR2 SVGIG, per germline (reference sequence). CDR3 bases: TGTGCCTGGGAAACCGGGACAGGGAACACTGAAGCTTTCTTT. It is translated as CAWETGTGNTEAFF.

Here the CDR3 DNA reads TGTGCCAGCAGCCTCCGGACAAGCGATGGCTACACCTTC. Translation: CASSLRTSDGYTF. This chain connects TRBV7-2 to TRBJ1-2, with a tentative D call TRBD1 (5 bases). The V gene's germline CDR1 is SGHTA and CDR2 FQGNSA. Trimming left V 5 bases short and J 6 bases short, with 13 bases between. The CDR3 is 13 residues long.

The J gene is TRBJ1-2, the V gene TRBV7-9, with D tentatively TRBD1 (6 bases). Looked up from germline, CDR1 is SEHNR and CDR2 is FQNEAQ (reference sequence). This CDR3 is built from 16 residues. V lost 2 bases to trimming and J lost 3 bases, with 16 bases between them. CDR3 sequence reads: CASSLTATGSYYGYTF. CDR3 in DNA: TGTGCCAGCAGCTTAACGGCGACAGGCAGTTACTATGGCTACACCTTC.

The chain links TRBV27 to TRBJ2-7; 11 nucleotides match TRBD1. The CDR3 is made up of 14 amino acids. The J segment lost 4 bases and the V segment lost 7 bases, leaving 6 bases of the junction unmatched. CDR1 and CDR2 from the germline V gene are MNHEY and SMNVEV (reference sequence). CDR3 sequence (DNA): TGTGCCAGCACCTGGACAGGGGGCCAGTACGAGCAGTACTTC. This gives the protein CASTWTGGQYEQYF.

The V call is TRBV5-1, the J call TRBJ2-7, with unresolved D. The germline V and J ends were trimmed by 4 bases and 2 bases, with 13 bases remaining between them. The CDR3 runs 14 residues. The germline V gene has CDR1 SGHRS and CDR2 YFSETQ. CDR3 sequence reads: CASSDAGDAYEQYF. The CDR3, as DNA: TGCGCCAGCAGCGACGCCGGAGACGCCTACGAGCAGTACTTC.

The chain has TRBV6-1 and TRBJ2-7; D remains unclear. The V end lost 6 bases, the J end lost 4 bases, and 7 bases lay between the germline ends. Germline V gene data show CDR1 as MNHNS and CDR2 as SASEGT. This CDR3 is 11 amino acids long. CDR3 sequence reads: CASSRQYEQYF. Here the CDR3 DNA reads TGTGCCAGCAGCAGGCAGTACGAGCAGTACTTC.

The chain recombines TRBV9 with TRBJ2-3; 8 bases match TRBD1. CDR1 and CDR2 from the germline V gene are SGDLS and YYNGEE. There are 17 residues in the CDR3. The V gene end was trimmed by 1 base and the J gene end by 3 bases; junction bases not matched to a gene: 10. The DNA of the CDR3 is TGTGCCAGCAGCGTAACCCCTGGACAGGGTTTGACAGATACGCAGTATTTT. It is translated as CASSVTPGQGLTDTQYF.

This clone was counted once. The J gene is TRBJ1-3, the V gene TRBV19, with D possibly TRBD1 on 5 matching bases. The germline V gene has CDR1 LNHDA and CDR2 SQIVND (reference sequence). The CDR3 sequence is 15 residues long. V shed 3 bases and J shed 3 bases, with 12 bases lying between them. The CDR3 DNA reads TGTGCCAGTAGTATGATGCCAGGGAATGGAAACACCATATATTTT. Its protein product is CASSMMPGNGNTIYF. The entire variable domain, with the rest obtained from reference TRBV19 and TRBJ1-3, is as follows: DGGITQSPKYLFRKEGQNVTLSCEQNLNHDAMYWYRQDPGQGLRLIYYSQIVNDFQKGDIAEGYSVSREKKESFPLTVTSAQKNPTAFYLCASSMMPGNGNTIYFGEGSWLTVV.

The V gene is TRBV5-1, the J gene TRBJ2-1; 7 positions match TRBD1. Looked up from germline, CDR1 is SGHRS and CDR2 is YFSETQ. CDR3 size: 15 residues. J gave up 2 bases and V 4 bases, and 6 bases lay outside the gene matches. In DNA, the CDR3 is TGCGCCAGCAGCAGTACAGGGGCGGCCTACAATGAGCAGTTCTTC. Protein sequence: CASSSTGAAYNEQFF.

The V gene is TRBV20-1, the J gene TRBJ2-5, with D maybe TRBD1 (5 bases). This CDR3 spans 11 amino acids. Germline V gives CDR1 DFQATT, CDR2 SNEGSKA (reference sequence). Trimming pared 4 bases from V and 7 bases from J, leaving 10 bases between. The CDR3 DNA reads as TGCAGTGCTAAAATAGGGGCGACCCAGTACTTC. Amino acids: CSAKIGATQYF.

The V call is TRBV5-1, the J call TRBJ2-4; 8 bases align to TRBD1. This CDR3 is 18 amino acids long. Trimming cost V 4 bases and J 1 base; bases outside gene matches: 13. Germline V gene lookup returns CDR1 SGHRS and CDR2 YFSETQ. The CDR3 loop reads CASSPSAGGAGAKNIQYF. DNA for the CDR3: TGCGCCAGCAGCCCATCGGCAGGGGGCGCCGGGGCCAAAAACATTCAGTACTTC.

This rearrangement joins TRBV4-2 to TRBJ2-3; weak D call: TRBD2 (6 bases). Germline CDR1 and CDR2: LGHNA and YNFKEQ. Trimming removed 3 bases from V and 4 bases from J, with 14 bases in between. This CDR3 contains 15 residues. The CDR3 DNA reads TGTGCCAGCAGCCAGGGCCCGGGAGTAGCAGATACGCAGTATTTT. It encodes CASSQGPGVADTQYF.

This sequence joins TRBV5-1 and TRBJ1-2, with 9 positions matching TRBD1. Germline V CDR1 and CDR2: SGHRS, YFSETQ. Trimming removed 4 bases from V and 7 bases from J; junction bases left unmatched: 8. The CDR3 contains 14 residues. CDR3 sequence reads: CASSPAGQGSGYTF. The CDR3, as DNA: TGCGCCAGCAGCCCGGCGGGACAGGGTTCTGGCTACACCTTC.

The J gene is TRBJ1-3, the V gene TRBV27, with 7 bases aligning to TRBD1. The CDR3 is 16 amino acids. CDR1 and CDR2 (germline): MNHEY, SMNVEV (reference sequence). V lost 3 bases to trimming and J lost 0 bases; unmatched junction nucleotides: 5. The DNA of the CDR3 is TGTGCCAGCAGTTTGACAGGGCAGAGCTCTGGAAACACCATATATTTT. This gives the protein CASSLTGQSSGNTIYF.

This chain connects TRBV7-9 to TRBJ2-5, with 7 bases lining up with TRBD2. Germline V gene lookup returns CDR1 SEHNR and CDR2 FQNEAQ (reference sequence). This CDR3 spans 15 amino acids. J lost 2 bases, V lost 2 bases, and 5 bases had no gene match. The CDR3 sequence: CASSLRPGGQETQYF. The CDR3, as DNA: TGTGCCAGCAGCTTAAGGCCGGGGGGTCAAGAGACCCAGTACTTC.

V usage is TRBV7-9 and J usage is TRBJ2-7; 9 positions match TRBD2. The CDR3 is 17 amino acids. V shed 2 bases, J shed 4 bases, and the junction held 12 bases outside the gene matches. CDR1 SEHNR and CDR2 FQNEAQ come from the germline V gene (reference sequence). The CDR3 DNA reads TGTGCCAGCAGCTTAAAGAGCGGGAGGTCTGGCAAGTACGAGCAGTACTTC. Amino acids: CASSLKSGRSGKYEQYF.

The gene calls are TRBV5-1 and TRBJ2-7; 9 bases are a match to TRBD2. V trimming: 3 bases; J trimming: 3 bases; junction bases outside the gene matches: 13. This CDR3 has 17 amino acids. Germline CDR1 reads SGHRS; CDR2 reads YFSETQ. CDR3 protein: CASSSGLAQDVGYEQYF. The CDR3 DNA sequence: TGCGCCAGCAGCTCCGGACTAGCGCAGGACGTTGGCTACGAGCAGTACTTC.

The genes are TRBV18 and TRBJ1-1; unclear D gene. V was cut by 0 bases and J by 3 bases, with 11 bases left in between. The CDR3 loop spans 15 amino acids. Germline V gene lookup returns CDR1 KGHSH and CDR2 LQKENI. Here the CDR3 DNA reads TGTGCCAGCTCACCACCCCTCACCGGGGACACTGAAGCTTTCTTT. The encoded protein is CASSPPLTGDTEAFF.

The CDR3: CASSRKVGRDRGSEQYF. Written as DNA, the CDR3 is TGTGCCAGCAGCCGTAAAGTTGGCCGGGACAGGGGATCCGAGCAGTACTTC. The V call is TRBV3-1 (or the pseudogene TRBV3-2), the J call TRBJ2-7; 10 bases are a match to TRBD1. This CDR3 is 17 amino acids long. Germline V gives CDR1 LGHDT, CDR2 YNNKEL (reference sequence). The ends lost 4 bases at V and 6 bases at J; junction bases unmatched: 15.